This section outlines one T cell receptor (beta chain) sequence together with its context. Antigen: not known. This entry comes from a study of shared clonotypes between healthy human individuals. Study-level results: Lower generation probabilities were found for non-shared clonotypes than for those shared by all four donors.

Deep was the level used in running the assay. Clones were read by immunoSEQ multiplex PCR, and TCRdb kept only the in-frame ones, dropping some. Among about 2.4 million clones listed, 85% to 95% were seen once. The germline gives CDR1 LNHDA, CDR2 SQIVND (reference sequence). This CDR3 contains 15 residues. V was trimmed by 1 base and J by 3 bases, leaving 12 bases between them. Donors were healthy HIV-negative adults without recent acute infections or vaccinations. Sample: naive CD4+ T cells sorted from blood. The sample's subset: CD45RA+ positively selected. The sequence was obtained from a man younger than 35 in good health. The rearrangement joins TRBV19 to TRBJ2-5; D is possibly TRBD2 (5 bases). In nucleotides, the CDR3 is TGTGCCAGTAGTATAGCCCCGGGAAGTAAAGAGACCCAGTACTTC. It specifies CASSIAPGSKETQYF. The full variable domain, completed using reference TRBV19 and TRBJ2-5, is DGGITQSPKYLFRKEGQNVTLSCEQNLNHDAMYWYRQDPGQGLRLIYYSQIVNDFQKGDIAEGYSVSREKKESFPLTVTSAQKNPTAFYLCASSIAPGSKETQYFGPGTRLLVL.